The rows below give T cell receptor beta chains drawn from one sample of a study of blood T cell repertoires in COVID-19. Assay used: immunoSEQ multiplex PCR; TCRdb lists only in-frame clones, some missing. The sample consists of about 200,000 clones, about 90% of them appearing once. Sequenced input: PBMCs or T cells enriched from blood (not recorded which). Receptors were obtained from a woman aged 18 to 35 who had recovered from COVID-19. Both conserved end residues are part of each CDR3. The D gene is left open where the match is weak. Where a row states a size, it is once, few, many or the class of an expanded clone; other rows omit it.

CAFSRIFNSPLHF TGTGCCTTTTCCAGGATTTTTAATTCACCCCTCCACTTT - - TRBJ1-6 TRBV30
CASSNWRGETQYF TGCGCCAGCAGCAACTGGAGGGGAGAGACCCAGTACTTC - - TRBJ2-5 TRBV5-1
CASSLRPQGNSNQPQHF TGTGCCAGCAGTTTACGTCCTCAGGGTAACAGCAATCAGCCCCAGCATTTT - - TRBJ1-5 TRBV28
CASSSDFRGTDTQYF TGTGCCAGCAGCTCAGACTTCCGGGGCACAGATACGCAGTATTTT - - TRBJ2-3 TRBV7-9
CSASWSGGNEKLFF TGCAGTGCTAGTTGGTCAGGGGGGAATGAAAAACTGTTTTTT - TRBD1 TRBJ1-4 TRBV20-1
CASSISGYNEKLFF TGTGCCAGCAGCATATCAGGTTATAATGAAAAACTGTTTTTT - - TRBJ1-4 TRBV6-5
CASSLGQISEAFF TGTGCCAGCAGCTTAGGCCAAATTTCGGAGGCTTTCTTT - - TRBJ1-1 TRBV13
CASKASGGGETQYF TGTGCCAGCAAGGCTAGCGGGGGGGGAGAGACCCAGTACTTC once TRBD2 TRBJ2-5 TRBV6-5
CATSDLSSGSTDTQYF TGTGCCACCAGTGATTTGAGTAGCGGCAGCACAGATACGCAGTATTTT - - TRBJ2-3 TRBV24-1
CASRGRSGNTIYF TGTGCCAGCCGAGGTCGCTCTGGAAACACCATATATTTT - - TRBJ1-3 TRBV9
CASSQEGTGITLRGYTF TGTGCCAGCAGCCAAGAGGGGACAGGCATTACCCTGCGAGGCTACACCTTC - TRBD1 TRBJ1-2 TRBV14
CAWSVGVQTQYF TGTGCCTGGAGTGTAGGGGTTCAGACCCAGTACTTC - - TRBJ2-5 TRBV30
CASSGDRVLRETQYF TGTGCCAGTAGCGGAGACAGGGTTCTGAGGGAGACCCAGTACTTC - TRBD1 TRBJ2-5 TRBV19
CSVVDRGTKSGETQYF TGCAGCGTCGTGGATCGGGGAACTAAAAGTGGAGAGACCCAGTACTTC - - TRBJ2-5 TRBV29-1
CASSLGTGAETQYF TGCGCCAGCAGCTTGGGTACAGGGGCCGAGACCCAGTACTTC - TRBD1 TRBJ2-5 TRBV5-1
CASSPLAGGPVEQYF TGTGCCAGCAGCCCGTTGGCGGGGGGGCCGGTCGAGCAGTACTTC once TRBD2 TRBJ2-7 TRBV6-5
CASGGDYGYTF TGTGCCAGCGGAGGTGACTATGGCTACACCTTC once - TRBJ1-2 TRBV12-3/TRBV12-4